Listed here are 23 T cell receptor beta chains from one sample, sequenced in a study of T cell repertoires in cytomegalovirus infection. TCRdb re-called the reads through MiXCR, storing one row per CDR3 protein. The data contain roughly 500,000 distinct CDR3 sequences, 11% of them seen just once; the ten biggest clones take up 10%. Sequenced input: PBMCs. Receptor source: a human donor in good health (CMV status not recorded). Some clones in this sample may be carry-over from other donors' samples.

This clonotype was counted ten times or more. V is TRBV6-5 and J is TRBJ1-3; possibly TRBD1 for D (5 bases). V lost 2 bases and J 6 bases, leaving 14 bases between the germline ends. The CDR3 is made up of 15 amino acids. Germline loops: CDR1 MNHEY, CDR2 SVGAGI. The CDR3: CASSYGTEGLNTIYF. CDR3 nucleotides: TGTGCCAGCAGTTACGGGACCGAAGGTTTAAACACCATATATTTT.

This clonotype has at least ten counts. This chain links TRBV7-8 with TRBJ2-7; D gene unclear. V lost 3 bases and J 4 bases, leaving 16 bases between the germline ends. The CDR3 sequence is 15 residues long. Germline CDR1 reads SGHVS; CDR2 reads FQNEAQ. The CDR3 here is CASSFGLPPAYEQYF. CDR3 DNA sequence: TGTGCCAGCAGCTTTGGGCTCCCGCCGGCTTACGAGCAGTACTTC.

This clonotype occurred many times. V gene TRBV10-3 combines with J gene TRBJ1-2; 7 nucleotides agree with TRBD1. The junction had 9 bases not matched to a gene; V was cut back by 3 bases and J by 8 bases. This CDR3 contains 14 residues. Germline assignment: CDR1 ENHRY and CDR2 SYGVKD. This chain's CDR3 is CAISERQGSEGYTF. CDR3 nucleotides: TGTGCCATCAGTGAAAGACAGGGCTCGGAAGGCTACACCTTC.

This clonotype was seen only a few times. The rearrangement links TRBV5-4 to TRBJ2-4, with D uncertain. This CDR3 comprises 15 residues. CDR1 and CDR2 (germline): SGHNT, YYREEE (reference sequence). Trimming pared 0 bases from V and 1 base from J, leaving 8 bases between. CDR3 residues: CASSLEAGAKNIQYF. CDR3 sequence (DNA): TGTGCCAGCAGCTTGGAGGCAGGTGCCAAAAACATTCAGTACTTC.

This clonotype came up many times. The J gene is TRBJ2-3, the V gene TRBV10-2; D may match TRBD1 or TRBD2 (5 bases each). CDR3 length: 13 residues. Germline CDR1 is WSHSY and CDR2 is SAAADI. Trimming left V 9 bases short and J 3 bases short, with 13 bases between. CDR3 amino acids: CASGTMRTDTQYF. CDR3 in DNA: TGCGCCAGTGGGACGATGAGGACAGATACGCAGTATTTT.

The table lists this clonotype with many counts. The chain employs TRBV4-2 and TRBJ1-1; 8 bases map to TRBD1. Germline-derived CDR1 and CDR2 are LGHNA and YNFKEQ. Trimming took 0 bases from V and 9 from J; bases not matched to a gene: 9. This CDR3 region has 15 residues. The CDR3 spells CASSQDWSGQVQAFF. CDR3 sequence (DNA): TGTGCCAGCAGCCAAGATTGGTCGGGACAGGTTCAAGCTTTCTTT.

The rearrangement uses TRBV10-3 and TRBJ2-7; 10 nucleotides agree with TRBD1. The V and J ends lost 6 bases and 7 bases, in that order; junction bases with no gene match: 6. Germline lookup yields CDR1 ENHRY and CDR2 SYGVKD. This CDR3 comprises 13 residues. CDR3 in DNA: TGTGCCATCAGGGACGGGACAGGGGATGAGCAGTACTTC. Protein product: CAIRDGTGDEQYF.

This rearrangement joins TRBV29-1 to TRBJ2-7, with D possibly matching TRBD2 (5 bases). Trimming took 7 bases from V and 2 from J, leaving 12 bases between them. The CDR3 is 12 amino acids. Germline CDR1 and CDR2: SQVTM and ANQGSEA. Here the CDR3 reads CSASGNPYEQYF. Written as DNA, the CDR3 is TGCAGCGCTTCCGGGAACCCCTACGAGCAGTACTTC.

This clonotype was observed a few times. This chain links TRBV19 with TRBJ2-3; 12 bases agree with TRBD2. The CDR3 consists of 17 residues. Trimming took 5 bases from V and 3 from J; bases not matched to a gene: 9. CDR1 LNHDA and CDR2 SQIVND come from the germline V gene (reference sequence). In DNA, the CDR3 is TGTGCCAGTAGTGGACAGACTAGCGGGAGAAATACAGATACGCAGTATTTT. Its translation is CASSGQTSGRNTDTQYF.

This clonotype has a count of ten or more. Germline is not matched at one junction end, which may reflect a read error. The chain combines TRBV7-9 with TRBJ2-1; D not resolved. The CDR3 is 11 residues long. CDR1 is SEHNR and CDR2 is FQNEAQ in the germline V gene (reference sequence). The CDR3 loop is CASSSSYERFF. The CDR3 DNA follows: TGTGCCAGCAGCTCGTCCTACGAGCGGTTCTTC. Filled out from reference TRBV7-9 and TRBJ2-1, the complete variable domain reads DTGVSQNPRHKITKRGQNVTFRCDPISEHNRLYWYRQTLGQGPEFLTYFQNEAQLEKSRLLSDRFSAERPKGSFSTLEIQRTEQGDSAMYLCASSSSYERFFGPGTRLTVL.

The gene calls are TRBV5-1 and TRBJ1-6; maybe TRBD1 (6 bases). The CDR3 has 15 residues. CDR1 and CDR2 (germline): SGHRS, YFSETQ. V lost 0 bases, J lost 7 bases, and 11 bases lay in between. CDR3 sequence reads: CASSLARTENSPLHF. The DNA of the CDR3 is TGCGCCAGCAGCTTGGCAAGGACAGAAAATTCACCCCTCCACTTT.

The chain joins TRBV5-1 to TRBJ2-5, with D possibly TRBD1 on 5 matching bases. The germline gives CDR1 SGHRS, CDR2 YFSETQ. The CDR3 is 13 amino acids. V was cut by 4 bases and J by 7 bases, with 14 bases left in between. The CDR3 bases are TGCGCCAGCAGCATGGACATTTCGTGGACCCAGTACTTC. Residues: CASSMDISWTQYF.

This clonotype was found a few times. The chain is built from TRBV7-9 and TRBJ1-1; D possibly corresponds to TRBD1 (6 bases). The CDR3 totals 14 residues. Trimming pared 3 bases from V and 6 bases from J, leaving 14 bases between. Germline CDR1 and CDR2: SEHNR and FQNEAQ (reference sequence). The CDR3 coding sequence is TGTGCCAGCAGCTTTTATTTAGGGGGGCCTGAAGCTTTCTTT. Protein: CASSFYLGGPEAFF. Drawing the rest from reference TRBV7-9 and TRBJ1-1, the complete variable domain is DTGVSQNPRHKITKRGQNVTFRCDPISEHNRLYWYRQTLGQGPEFLTYFQNEAQLEKSRLLSDRFSAERPKGSFSTLEIQRTEQGDSAMYLCASSFYLGGPEAFFGQGTRLTVV.

The chain couples TRBV29-1 to TRBJ2-7; TRBD2 might be the D (5 bases). V gave up 4 bases and J gave up 3 bases, with 10 bases separating them. The CDR3 sequence is 12 residues long. Looked up from germline, CDR1 is SQVTM and CDR2 is ANQGSEA. The CDR3 sequence is CSVGWGDYEQYF. The CDR3 region has the DNA TGCAGCGTTGGATGGGGAGACTACGAGCAGTACTTC.

This clonotype was observed a handful of times. This chain uses TRBV18 with TRBJ1-2; TRBD1 agrees at 7 bases. The germline V gene encodes CDR1 KGHSH and CDR2 LQKENI. The CDR3 is 14 residues long. Germline trimming cut 4 bases from V and 6 bases from J; bases unmatched to any gene: 8. The CDR3 region is CASSLRQGGDGYTF. The CDR3 bases are TGTGCCAGCTCACTGCGACAGGGTGGCGATGGCTACACCTTC.

Worth noting for this clonotype: Possible read error: a much larger clone is one base away. This chain uses TRBV27 with TRBJ2-3; no clear D. The germline V gene encodes CDR1 MNHEY and CDR2 SMNVEV (reference sequence). This CDR3 has 13 amino acids. CDR3 loop: CPSSHATTDTQYF. The CDR3 coding sequence is TGTCCCAGCAGCCATGCAACTACAGATACGCAGTATTTT.

This clonotype has ten or more counts. The V gene is TRBV7-8, the J gene TRBJ2-1; 12 nucleotides line up with TRBD2. Germline V CDR1 and CDR2: SGHVS, FQNEAQ. The CDR3 runs 15 residues. After removal of 5 bases from V and 9 bases from J, the junction contained 8 bases not matched to a gene. The CDR3 DNA follows: TGTGCCAGCAGCGTACTAGCGGGGGGATTGGTTGAGCAGTTCTTC. It codes for CASSVLAGGLVEQFF.

To note about this clonotype: A much larger clone lies one base from this, so it may be a read error. This sequence joins TRBV30 and TRBJ2-7, with TRBD2 identical over 13 bases. CDR1 and CDR2 from the germline V gene are GTSNPN and SVGIG (reference sequence). Unmatched junction bases numbered 5, after V lost 2 bases and J lost 4 bases. The CDR3 has 15 residues. DNA for the CDR3: TGTGCCTGGAGTACACCGGGACTAGCGGGATACGAGCAGTACTTC. Translation: CAWSTPGLAGYEQYF.

V and J are TRBV20-1 and TRBJ2-3; 8 nucleotides line up with TRBD2. Unmatched junction bases numbered 5, after V lost 6 bases and J lost 3 bases. The CDR3 is made up of 13 amino acids. In germline, CDR1 is DFQATT, CDR2 SNEGSKA (reference sequence). CDR3 coding DNA: TGCAGTGCGGAAACGGGGGGGACAGATACGCAGTATTTT. Residues: CSAETGGTDTQYF.

This clonotype occurred many times. The chain combines TRBV12-5 with TRBJ1-1; TRBD1 might be the D (5 bases). The CDR3 contains 15 residues. The germline V gene has CDR1 LGHNT and CDR2 FRNRAP. The V end lost 4 bases, the J end lost 0 bases, and 12 bases lay between the germline ends. The CDR3 is CASGSPKTVNTEAFF. The CDR3 nucleotides read TGTGCTAGTGGTTCACCGAAGACAGTGAACACTGAAGCTTTCTTT.

The chain has TRBV12-5 and TRBJ2-3; D is undetermined. The length of the CDR3 is 11 residues. Germline lookup yields CDR1 LGHNT and CDR2 FRNRAP. V was cut by 3 bases and J by 4 bases, with 2 bases left in between. The CDR3: CASGFSDTQYF. In nucleotides, the CDR3 is TGTGCTAGTGGTTTCTCAGATACGCAGTATTTT.

This clonotype showed up many times. The rearrangement joins TRBV24-1 to TRBJ2-7; 9 bases align to TRBD1. Germline V lookup: CDR1 KGHDR, CDR2 SFDVKD. The CDR3 has 15 amino acids. After removal of 4 bases from V and 9 bases from J, the junction contained 12 bases not matched to a gene. For the CDR3, the DNA is TGTGCCACCAGTGACCCCGGAGGGACAGGGCGGCGGCAGTACTTC. Protein: CATSDPGGTGRRQYF.

This clonotype has ten or more counts. An end of the junction does not agree with germline; a read error may underlie this. The V and J genes are TRBV2 and TRBJ2-7, with a tentative D call TRBD1 (6 bases). The CDR3 runs 12 residues. From germline, CDR1 is SNHLY and CDR2 FYNNEI. Here the CDR3 reads CASSEESGVRNF. The CDR3 DNA reads TGTGCCAGCAGTGAAGAGTCAGGGGTACGCAACTTC.